Listed below are T cell receptor beta chains from one sample, sequenced in a study of cytomegalovirus exposure and HLA in healthy donors. This table comes from immunoSEQ multiplex PCR, and its TCRdb copy is limited to in-frame clones, with some not included. The table has nearly 200,000 clones, around 73% seen once. Material: PBMCs. The source of these receptors is a woman under 40 in good health and CMV-seropositive. Each CDR3 is given with its conserved first and last residue. D genes are given only for firm matches. The size of a clone is reported for some rows only, either as once, few or many, or as a class for expanded clones.

V gene: TRBV28; J gene: TRBJ1-6; D gene: TRBD1; clone size: -; CDR3 DNA: TGTGCCAGCAGTTTTGCTTGGCAGGGGGAAAATTCACCCCTCCACTTT; CDR3 protein: CASSFAWQGENSPLHF
V gene: TRBV19; J gene: TRBJ2-7; D gene: TRBD2; clone size: few; CDR3 DNA: TGTGCCAGTAAGACTAGCGGAGACTCCTACGAGCAGTACTTC; CDR3 protein: CASKTSGDSYEQYF
V gene: TRBV7-9; J gene: TRBJ1-1; D gene: -; clone size: -; CDR3 DNA: TGTGCCAGCAGCTTAGCGCTGGGAACAGGGAGGAACACTGAAGCTTTCTTT; CDR3 protein: CASSLALGTGRNTEAFF
V gene: TRBV29-1; J gene: TRBJ2-1; D gene: -; clone size: -; CDR3 DNA: TGCAGCGTTGACGTGCGGTACAATGAGCAGTTCTTC; CDR3 protein: CSVDVRYNEQFF
V gene: TRBV28; J gene: TRBJ1-2; D gene: -; clone size: -; CDR3 DNA: TGTGCCAGCAGTTTAACAGGGACCCCTACCTTTTATGGCTACACCTTC; CDR3 protein: CASSLTGTPTFYGYTF
V gene: TRBV5-1; J gene: TRBJ1-5; D gene: -; clone size: once; CDR3 DNA: TGCGCCAGCAGCTTGGATGCAGGGCCCCAGCATTTT; CDR3 protein: CASSLDAGPQHF
V gene: TRBV5-1; J gene: TRBJ2-1; D gene: TRBD2; clone size: -; CDR3 DNA: TGCGCCAGCAGGGCTAGCGGGACCTACAATGAGCAGTTCTTC; CDR3 protein: CASRASGTYNEQFF
V gene: TRBV28; J gene: TRBJ1-6; D gene: -; clone size: -; CDR3 DNA: TGTGCCAGCAGTTTGCGGTATAATTCACCCCTCCACTTT; CDR3 protein: CASSLRYNSPLHF
V gene: TRBV28; J gene: TRBJ2-5; D gene: -; clone size: -; CDR3 DNA: TGTGCCAGCAGTCCGAGGGAGACCCAGTACTTC; CDR3 protein: CASSPRETQYF
V gene: TRBV28; J gene: TRBJ1-2; D gene: TRBD1; clone size: -; CDR3 DNA: TGTGCCAGCAACAGGGGGCGCGGGTCCCGCGGCTACACCTTC; CDR3 protein: CASNRGRGSRGYTF
V gene: TRBV7-8; J gene: TRBJ1-3; D gene: TRBD1; clone size: few; CDR3 DNA: TGTGCCAGCAGCTCGGGGACAGAAAGAAACACCATATATTTT; CDR3 protein: CASSSGTERNTIYF
V gene: TRBV7-2; J gene: TRBJ2-5; D gene: TRBD1; clone size: -; CDR3 DNA: TGTGCCAGCAGCCGAACGGACAGGGGGCGGAGAGAGACCCAGTACTTC; CDR3 protein: CASSRTDRGRRETQYF